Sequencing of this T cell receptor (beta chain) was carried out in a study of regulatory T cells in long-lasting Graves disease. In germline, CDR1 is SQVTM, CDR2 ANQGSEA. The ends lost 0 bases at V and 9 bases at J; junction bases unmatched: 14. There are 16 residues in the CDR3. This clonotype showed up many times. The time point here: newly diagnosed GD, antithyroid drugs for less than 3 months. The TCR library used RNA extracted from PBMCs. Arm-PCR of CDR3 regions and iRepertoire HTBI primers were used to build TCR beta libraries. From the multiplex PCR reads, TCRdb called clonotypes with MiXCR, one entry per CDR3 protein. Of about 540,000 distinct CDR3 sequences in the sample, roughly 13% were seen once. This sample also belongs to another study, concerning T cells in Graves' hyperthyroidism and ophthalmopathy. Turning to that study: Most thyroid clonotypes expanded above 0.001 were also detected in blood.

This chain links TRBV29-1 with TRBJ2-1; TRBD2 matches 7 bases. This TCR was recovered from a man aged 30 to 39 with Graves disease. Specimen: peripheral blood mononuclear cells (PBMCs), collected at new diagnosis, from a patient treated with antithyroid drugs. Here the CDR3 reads CSVEDTGGSRSGEQFF. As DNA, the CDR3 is TGCAGCGTTGAAGATACTGGCGGGAGTAGGTCTGGTGAGCAGTTCTTC.